Each of the 20 T cell receptor beta chains below was sequenced from the same sample in a study of tumor-infiltrating lymphocytes in primary liver carcinoma (dated by TCRdb to 2016 to 2017). Without any cell sorting, total RNA and DNA were extracted together from around 18-30 mg of bulk tissue using the AllPrep DNA/RNA mini kit. The listed sequencing device is Illumina HiSeq 2500. A constant-region primer and ProtoScript II reverse transcriptase were used to reverse-transcribe TCRbeta-specific cDNA from 500 ng total RNA. TCRbeta libraries were built with three nested multiplex PCR rounds, a slightly modified ARM-PCR procedure. Each of the first two PCR rounds ran for 9 to 11 cycles using multiplex TRBV1-TRBV30 forward primers together with a Cbeta reverse primer. Starting from the raw public reads, TCRdb applied fastp trimming at Q25, assembled clones with MiXCR and retained in-frame beta chains. Records with the same CDR3 protein are collapsed into one entry carrying the most frequent genes and DNA. This sample comprises roughly 80,000 distinct CDR3 sequences, 65% to 80% of them detected only once. Approximately 19% of the sample is held by the ten biggest clonotypes.

The material sequenced was liver tumor tissue from sampling region 1. The cell subset or site label for this specimen denotes: tumor region T1, superior pole. The receptors come from a man aged 35 to 55 with primary liver carcinoma and hepatitis B virus infection.

A remark on this clonotype: The germline gene is not matched at one end of the junction; a read error may be the cause. This chain links TRBV4-1 with TRBJ2-2; possibly TRBD2 for D (5 bases). CDR3 length: 18 residues. Germline CDR1 is MGHRA and CDR2 is YSYEKL. The CDR3 reads CASSQDPLRGAETGELFF. In nucleotides, the CDR3 is TGCGCAAGCAGCCAAGATCCCCTTCGGGGAGCGGAGACCGGGGAGCTGTTTTTT.

As regards this clonotype: It is likely a read error, because the conserved phenylalanine at the end of the CDR3 is missing. V gene TRBV11-2 combines with J gene TRBJ1-2, with TRBD1 as a possible D gene (5 bases). Germline CDR1 SGHAT, CDR2 FQNNGV. The CDR3 covers 13 residues. The DNA for the CDR3 is TGTGCCAGCAGCCTAGAGGGGAACTACGGCTACACCCTC. It is translated as CASSLEGNYGYTL.

Turning to this clonotype: At one end the junction does not follow the germline gene, possibly because of a read error. The chain couples TRBV11-2 to TRBJ2-3; no clear D. The CDR3 runs to 14 residues. The germline CDR1 and CDR2 sequences are SGHAT and FQNNGV. Written as DNA, the CDR3 is TGTGCCAGCAACTCGACATACTACACATATACGCAGTATTTT. As protein: CASNSTYYTYTQYF.

A word on this clonotype: The junction departs from germline at one end; a sequencing error may be responsible. The rearrangement joins TRBV10-3 to TRBJ2-5; possible D gene TRBD1, 5 bases. CDR1 is ENHRY and CDR2 is SYGVKD in the germline V gene. CDR3 length: 15 residues. The CDR3 is CAISEGHLSHETQYF. DNA for the CDR3: TGTGCCATCAGTGAGGGACATCTTTCCCACGAGACTCAGTACTTC.

A note on this clonotype: The germline gene is not matched at one end of the junction; a read error may be the cause. The rearrangement links TRBV5-4 to TRBJ2-3; D gene ambiguous. The CDR3 sequence is 13 residues long. Germline CDR1 is SGHNT and CDR2 is YYREEE (reference sequence). The CDR3 DNA sequence: TGTGCCAGCAGCGCGAACTCCTCAGATACGCAATATTTT. This codes for CASSANSSDTQYF.

Comments on this clonotype: One base away lies a much larger clone, so this may be a sequencing read error. The chain carries TRBV28 and TRBJ2-7; D call uncertain. Germline V gene lookup returns CDR1 MDHEN and CDR2 SYDVKM. Trimming shortened V by 10 bases and J by 1 base, and 17 bases separated the two germline ends. CDR3 length: 14 amino acids. CDR3 sequence reads: CATIQVGRSYEQYF. The CDR3 nucleotides read TGTGCCACGATACAAGTGGGAAGGTCCTACGAGCAGTACTTC.

Turning to this clonotype: One junction end disagrees with the germline gene, perhaps due to a read error. The genes are TRBV29-1 and TRBJ2-3, with 9 bases matching TRBD2. CDR1 and CDR2 (germline): SQVTM, ANQGSEA. The CDR3 covers 14 residues. CDR3 coding DNA: TGCAACGTCGCTCCTAGCGGGGACACAGACACGCAGTGTTTT. Protein product: CNVAPSGDTDTQCF.

By share of the sample, this clonotype is medium-sized. The rearrangement joins TRBV12-3 or TRBV12-4 to TRBJ1-1, with no clear D. CDR3 length: 13 amino acids. V lost 2 bases, J lost 4 bases, and 8 bases lay in between. CDR3 DNA: TGTGCCAGCAGTTTAAATTCTCTCACTGAAGCTTTCTTT. Translating it yields CASSLNSLTEAFF.

The J gene is TRBJ1-1, the V gene TRBV5-1, with unresolved D. Germline V gene sequence: CDR1 SGHRS, CDR2 YFSETQ. V lost 1 base and J lost 7, with 14 bases in between. There are 14 residues in the CDR3. CDR3 protein: CASSLNPWGSEAFF. The DNA for the CDR3 is TGCGCCAGCAGCTTGAATCCATGGGGTAGTGAAGCTTTCTTT.

The genes are TRBV29-1 and TRBJ2-1; D not resolved. The end of the DNA fits TRBJ2-7 better, so the J call may be wrong. Germline values: CDR1 SQVTM, CDR2 ANQGSEA. The CDR3 runs to 11 residues. CDR3 residues: CRVDKRNEQYF. The CDR3 DNA reads TGCAGAGTCGATAAGAGGAATGAGCAGTACTTC.

The rearrangement joins TRBV20-1 to TRBJ2-7, with a possible D match to TRBD1 (6 bases). Germline-derived CDR1 and CDR2 are DFQATT and SNEGSKA (reference sequence). V was shortened by 6 bases and J by 0 bases, with 12 bases between the two germline ends. This CDR3 has 13 amino acids. Here the CDR3 DNA reads TGCAGTGCCCTGAGGGACAACTCCTACGAGCAGTACTTC. Translation gives CSALRDNSYEQYF.

In the case of this clonotype: A much larger clone differs by one base, so this may be a read error. The genes are TRBV27 and TRBJ2-1; 9 bases match TRBD1. Per the germline V gene, CDR1 is MNHEY and CDR2 is SMNVEV (reference sequence). CDR3 length: 12 amino acids. Here the CDR3 DNA reads TGTGACAGCACCACTCGGACAGGGGACCTGTTCTTC. Translating it yields CDSTTRTGDLFF.

This clonotype is labeled medium-sized. The chain links TRBV11-2 to TRBJ2-3; D might be TRBD1 or TRBD2, each matching 5 bases. This CDR3 is 16 amino acids long. Trimming shortened V by 5 bases and J by 5 bases, and 20 bases separated the two germline ends. The V gene's germline CDR1 is SGHAT and CDR2 FQNNGV. The CDR3 nucleotides read TGTGCCAGCAGCCTAAGCCGGGACGCGTTGGGAGATACGCAGTATTTT. This encodes CASSLSRDALGDTQYF.

Comments on this clonotype: It is likely a read error, because the conserved phenylalanine at the end of the CDR3 is missing. Because the CDR3's place on the DNA is in doubt, the DNA is left out and the CDR3 is given as listed by TCRdb. The CDR3 loop reads CASTTGRRGNEQSY. The rearrangement uses TRBV12-3 or TRBV12-4 and TRBJ2-1; TRBD2, the table's D call, was not compared with the DNA. Counting both end residues, the CDR3 totals 14 amino acids.

About this clonotype itself: The CDR3 does not close with the conserved phenylalanine or tryptophan, likely indicating a read error. The chain carries TRBV4-1 and TRBJ2-7; D ambiguous. Germline values: CDR1 MGHRA, CDR2 YSYEKL. This CDR3 contains 12 residues. The CDR3 DNA follows: TGCACCAGCAGCCAAGTACCTTACGAGCAGTACATC. Its translation: CTSSQVPYEQYI.

This chain connects TRBV5-4 to TRBJ2-5, with 10 bases identical to TRBD1. Trimming removed 8 bases from V and 2 bases from J; junction bases left unmatched: 12. Germline V gene lookup returns CDR1 SGHNT and CDR2 YYREEE (reference sequence). The CDR3 totals 16 residues. The CDR3 sequence is CASSNGRDRGQETQYF. CDR3 DNA sequence: TGTGCCAGTAGCAACGGCCGGGACAGGGGACAAGAGACCCAGTACTTC.

The V and J genes are TRBV7-9 and TRBJ1-4; 7 bases match TRBD1. V trimming: 3 bases; J trimming: 7 bases; junction bases outside the gene matches: 11. CDR1 and CDR2 from the germline V gene are SEHNR and FQNEAQ (reference sequence). This CDR3 has 16 amino acids. Written as DNA, the CDR3 is TGTGCCAGCAGCTTCGGCTTGGACAGGATCGGTGAAAAACTGTTTTTT. Protein product: CASSFGLDRIGEKLFF.

Note on this clonotype: The junction does not match germline at one end; this may be a read error. The rearrangement uses TRBV6-5 and TRBJ2-1, with D unresolved. This CDR3 comprises 13 residues. Germline assignment: CDR1 MNHEY and CDR2 SVGAGI. The CDR3 bases are TGTGCCAGCACCCGGCAGGCTTACAATGAGCAGTTTTTC. Its translation is CASTRQAYNEQFF.

As for this clonotype: At one boundary the junction diverges from the germline segment, which might be a read error. The chain has TRBV11-2 and TRBJ1-6; tentative D call: TRBD1 (5 bases). From germline, CDR1 is SGHAT and CDR2 FQNNGV. This CDR3 is 17 amino acids long. The CDR3 spells CASSPIPGIGYNSRLHF. The CDR3 DNA is TGTGCCAGCAGCCCTATCCCAGGGATCGGTTATAATTCACGCCTCCACTTT.

The chain combines TRBV12-3 or TRBV12-4 with TRBJ2-7; 7 bases agree with TRBD2. The junction had 14 bases not matched to a gene; V was cut back by 5 bases and J by 7 bases. The CDR3 extends over 15 amino acids. CDR3: CASSVLGRALVEQYF. The CDR3 DNA reads TGTGCCAGCAGTGTCCTTGGGAGGGCCTTGGTAGAGCAGTACTTC.